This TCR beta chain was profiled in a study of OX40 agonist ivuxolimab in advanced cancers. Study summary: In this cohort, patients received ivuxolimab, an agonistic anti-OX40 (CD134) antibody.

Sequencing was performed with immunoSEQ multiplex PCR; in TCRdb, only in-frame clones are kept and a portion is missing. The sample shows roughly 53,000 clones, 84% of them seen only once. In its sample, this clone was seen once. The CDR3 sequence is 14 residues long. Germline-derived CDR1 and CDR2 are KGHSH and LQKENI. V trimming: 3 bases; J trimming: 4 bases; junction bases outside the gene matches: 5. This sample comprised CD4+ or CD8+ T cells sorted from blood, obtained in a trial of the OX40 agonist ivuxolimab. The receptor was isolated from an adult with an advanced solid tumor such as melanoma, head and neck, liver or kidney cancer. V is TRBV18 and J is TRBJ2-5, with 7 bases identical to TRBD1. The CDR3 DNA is TGTGCCAGCTCACCCAGCGCAGGGGGAGAGACCCAGTACTTC. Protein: CASSPSAGGETQYF.